What follows is one TCR beta chain and its context. The germline gives CDR1 SEHNR, CDR2 FQNEAQ (reference sequence). Trimming pared 1 base from V and 6 bases from J, leaving 12 bases between. This CDR3 spans 14 amino acids. These data come from a study of T cell changes during pregnancy in multiple sclerosis. Clones were read by immunoSEQ multiplex PCR, and TCRdb kept only the in-frame ones, dropping some. The table shows approximately 66,000 clones, with around 92% occurring only once. The sequence derives from a female donor in good health, enrolled as a control in a pregnancy study. The sequencing used peripheral blood, collected in the third trimester of pregnancy. This chain uses TRBV7-9 with TRBJ1-1; no definite D call. The CDR3, as DNA: TGTGCCAGCAGCTTAGAACGGGGTAACGCTGAAGCTTTCTTT. Translating gives CASSLERGNAEAFF.